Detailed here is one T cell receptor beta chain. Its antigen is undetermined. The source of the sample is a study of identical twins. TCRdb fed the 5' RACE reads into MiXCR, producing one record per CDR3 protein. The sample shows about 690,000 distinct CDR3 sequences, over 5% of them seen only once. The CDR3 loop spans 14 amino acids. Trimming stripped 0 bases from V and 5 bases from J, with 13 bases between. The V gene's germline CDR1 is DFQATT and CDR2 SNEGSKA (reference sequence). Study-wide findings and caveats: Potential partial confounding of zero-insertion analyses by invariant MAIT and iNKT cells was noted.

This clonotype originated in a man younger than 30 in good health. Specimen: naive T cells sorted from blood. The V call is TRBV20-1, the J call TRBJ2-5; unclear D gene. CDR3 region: CSARDRLGGETQYF. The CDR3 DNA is TGCAGTGCTAGAGATCGGTTGGGTGGGGAGACCCAGTACTTC.